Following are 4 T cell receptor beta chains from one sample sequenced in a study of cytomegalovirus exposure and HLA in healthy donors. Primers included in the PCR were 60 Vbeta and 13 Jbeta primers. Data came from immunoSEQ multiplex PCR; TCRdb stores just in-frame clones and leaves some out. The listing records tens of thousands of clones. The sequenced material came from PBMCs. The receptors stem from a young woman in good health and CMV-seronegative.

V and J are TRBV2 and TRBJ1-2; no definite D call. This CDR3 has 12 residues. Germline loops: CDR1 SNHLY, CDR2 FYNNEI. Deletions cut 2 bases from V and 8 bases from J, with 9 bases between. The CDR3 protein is CASSESPLGYTF. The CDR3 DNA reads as TGTGCCAGCAGTGAAAGCCCTCTGGGCTACACCTTC.

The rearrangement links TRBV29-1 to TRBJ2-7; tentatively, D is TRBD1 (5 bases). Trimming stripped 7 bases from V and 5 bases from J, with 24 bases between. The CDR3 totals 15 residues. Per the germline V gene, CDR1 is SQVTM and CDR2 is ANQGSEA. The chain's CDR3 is CSAKQSERGLDEQYF. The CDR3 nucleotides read TGCAGCGCCAAACAGTCGGAAAGGGGCCTCGACGAGCAGTACTTC.

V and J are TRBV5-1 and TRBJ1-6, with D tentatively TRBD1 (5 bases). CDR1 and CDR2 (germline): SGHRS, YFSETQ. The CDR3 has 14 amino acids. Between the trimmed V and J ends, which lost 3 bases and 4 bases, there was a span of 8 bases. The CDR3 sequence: CASSSTGYNSPLHF. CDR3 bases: TGCGCCAGCAGCTCTACAGGATATAATTCACCCCTCCACTTT. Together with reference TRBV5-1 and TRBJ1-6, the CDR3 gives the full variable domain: KAGVTQTPRYLIKTRGQQVTLSCSPISGHRSVSWYQQTPGQGLQFLFEYFSETQRNKGNFPGRFSGRQFSNSRSEMNVSTLELGDSALYLCASSSTGYNSPLHFGNGTRLTVT.

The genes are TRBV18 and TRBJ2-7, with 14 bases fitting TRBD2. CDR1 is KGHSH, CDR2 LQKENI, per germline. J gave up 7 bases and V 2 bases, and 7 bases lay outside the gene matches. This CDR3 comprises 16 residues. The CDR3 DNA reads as TGTGCCAGCTCACCAACTCCGGGGACTAGCGGGAGAGAGCAGTACTTC. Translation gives CASSPTPGTSGREQYF.